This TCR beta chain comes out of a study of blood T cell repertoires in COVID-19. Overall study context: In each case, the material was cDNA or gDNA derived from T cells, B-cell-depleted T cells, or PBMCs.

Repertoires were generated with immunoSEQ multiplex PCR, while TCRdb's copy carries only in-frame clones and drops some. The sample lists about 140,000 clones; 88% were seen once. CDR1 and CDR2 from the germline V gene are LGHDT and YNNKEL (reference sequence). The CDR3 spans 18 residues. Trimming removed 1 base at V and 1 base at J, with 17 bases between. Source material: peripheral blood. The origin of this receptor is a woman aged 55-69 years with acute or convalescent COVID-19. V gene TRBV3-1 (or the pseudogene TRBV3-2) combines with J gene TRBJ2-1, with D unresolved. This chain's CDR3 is CASSQVGSRGLSYNEQFF. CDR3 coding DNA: TGTGCCAGCAGCCAAGTAGGTTCGCGCGGCCTGTCCTACAATGAGCAGTTCTTC.